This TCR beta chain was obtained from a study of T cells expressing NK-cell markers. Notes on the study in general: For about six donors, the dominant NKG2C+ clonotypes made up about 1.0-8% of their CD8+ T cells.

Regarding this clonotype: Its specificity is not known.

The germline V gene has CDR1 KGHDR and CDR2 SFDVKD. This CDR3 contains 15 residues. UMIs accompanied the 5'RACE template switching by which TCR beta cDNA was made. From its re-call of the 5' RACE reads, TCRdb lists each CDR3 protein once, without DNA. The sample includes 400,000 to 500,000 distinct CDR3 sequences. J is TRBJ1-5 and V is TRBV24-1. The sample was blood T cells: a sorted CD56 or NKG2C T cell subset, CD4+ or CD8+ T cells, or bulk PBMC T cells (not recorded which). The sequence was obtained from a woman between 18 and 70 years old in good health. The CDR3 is CATSDGLDSNQPQHF.